These 27 T cell receptor beta chains came from one sample sequenced in a study of post-analysis software for immune sequencing data. cDNA libraries of TCR beta carried unique molecular identifiers. One entry per CDR3 protein results from TCRdb running MiXCR on the PCR reads. The table has 500,000 to 600,000 distinct CDR3 sequences, roughly 40% seen once. Findings and limits, study-wide: The five TRBV segments detected at higher frequency in patients than in controls included TRBV5-6, TRBV5-1 and TRBV20-1.

Their antigen targets remain unknown. Sequenced: blood. These TCRs come from a girl aged 10-17 years with multiple sclerosis.

The chain joins TRBV6-6 to TRBJ2-3, with TRBD2 identical over 7 bases. J lost 4 bases, V lost 4 bases, and 5 bases had no gene match. The CDR3 spans 14 residues. Per germline, CDR1 MNHNY and CDR2 SVGAGI (reference sequence). The CDR3 DNA follows: TGTGCCAGCAGTTCTAGCGGTAGCGCAGATACGCAGTATTTT. Translating gives CASSSSGSADTQYF.

The genes are TRBV20-1 and TRBJ2-5, with 11 nucleotides matching TRBD2. The junction had 12 bases not matched to a gene; V was cut back by 1 base and J by 5 bases. The CDR3 has 17 amino acids. Germline loops: CDR1 DFQATT, CDR2 SNEGSKA (reference sequence). The CDR3 nucleotides read TGCAGTGCTAGAGCCCCCCTACTAGCGGGAGTGGGGGAGACCCAGTACTTC. As protein: CSARAPLLAGVGETQYF.

This sequence joins TRBV6-6 and TRBJ2-3; unclear D gene. With 2 bases removed from V and 1 base from J, the gap between germline ends came to 10 bases. Germline assignment: CDR1 MNHNY and CDR2 SVGAGI (reference sequence). CDR3 length equals 15 residues. Written as DNA, the CDR3 is TGTGCCAGCAGTTACGTTATGGGCGGCACAGATACGCAGTATTTT. It translates to CASSYVMGGTDTQYF.

CDR3: CASSHRVKDEKLFF. In DNA, the CDR3 is TGTGCCAGCAGTCACAGGGTAAAGGATGAAAAACTGTTTTTT. The chain uses TRBV6-2 or TRBV6-3 and TRBJ1-4; D possibly corresponds to TRBD1 (6 bases). CDR1 is MNHEY, CDR2 SVGEGT, per germline. The CDR3 runs 14 residues. Trimming left V 5 bases short and J 6 bases short, with 13 bases between.

The chain recombines TRBV12-3 or TRBV12-4 with TRBJ2-5, with TRBD1 identical over 8 bases. The end of the DNA aligns better with TRBJ2-4, so the J call may be wrong. The CDR3 contains 14 residues. CDR3 coding DNA: TGTGCCAGCAGTTCATCAGGGGGCATAAACATTCAGTACTTC. It codes for CASSSSGGINIQYF.

The chain combines TRBV7-9 with TRBJ2-5; 10 nucleotides line up with TRBD2. Germline CDR1 and CDR2: SEHNR and FQNEAQ (reference sequence). The trim removed 1 base at V and 4 bases at J, leaving 15 bases unmatched. The CDR3 has 19 amino acids. This chain's CDR3 is CASSLGIWEEREGSETQYF. CDR3 in DNA: TGTGCCAGCAGCTTAGGCATATGGGAAGAGCGGGAGGGATCAGAGACCCAGTACTTC. The complete variable domain, with remaining parts taken from reference TRBV7-9 and TRBJ2-5, reads DTGVSQNPRHKITKRGQNVTFRCDPISEHNRLYWYRQTLGQGPEFLTYFQNEAQLEKSRLLSDRFSAERPKGSFSTLEIQRTEQGDSAMYLCASSLGIWEEREGSETQYFGPGTRLLVL.

This clonotype is a singleton in its sample. This sequence joins TRBV6-6 and TRBJ2-3, with 7 bases identical to TRBD2. V lost 0 bases, J lost 6 bases, and 6 bases stayed unmatched. Germline lookup yields CDR1 MNHNY and CDR2 SVGAGI (reference sequence). The CDR3 is 15 residues long. Here the CDR3 reads CASSYSGGEGDTQYF. CDR3 DNA sequence: TGTGCCAGCAGTTACTCTGGGGGGGAGGGGGATACGCAGTATTTT.

As for this clonotype: One end of the junction varies from germline; a read error may be responsible. This sequence joins TRBV12-3 or TRBV12-4 and TRBJ2-1; perhaps TRBD1 as D (6 bases). The CDR3 covers 15 residues. DNA for the CDR3: TGTGCCAGCAGAGATCAGGACAGCTCCTACAATGCGCAGTTCTTC. It translates to CASRDQDSSYNAQFF.

The rearrangement joins TRBV5-1 to TRBJ1-6, with D possibly being TRBD1 (5 bases). The germline V gene has CDR1 SGHRS and CDR2 YFSETQ. Trimming removed 1 base from V and 7 bases from J, with 12 bases in between. This CDR3 comprises 15 residues. The CDR3 is CASSLTVGGNSPLHF. CDR3 DNA sequence: TGCGCCAGCAGCTTGACCGTCGGGGGGAATTCACCCCTCCACTTT.

This clonotype was picked up a small number of times. The chain links TRBV10-3 to TRBJ2-5; TRBD2 matches 9 bases. Germline V gene data show CDR1 as ENHRY and CDR2 as SYGVKD. V lost 2 bases to trimming and J lost 3 bases; unmatched junction nucleotides: 4. The CDR3 sequence is 15 residues long. Here the CDR3 DNA reads TGTGCCATCAGTGAGAGGATAGCGGGGGAAGAGACCCAGTACTTC. It yields the protein CAISERIAGEETQYF.

The chain has TRBV7-2 and TRBJ2-7; a possible D gene is TRBD1 (6 bases). Germline lookup yields CDR1 SGHTA and CDR2 FQGNSA. This CDR3 region has 13 residues. V lost 10 bases and J lost 2, with 15 bases in between. The CDR3, as DNA: TGTGCCACCCATCCAGGGGCCCCCTACGAGCAGTACTTC. It codes for CATHPGAPYEQYF. Supplemented by reference TRBV7-2 and TRBJ2-7, the full variable domain reads GAGVSQSPSNKVTEKGKDVELRCDPISGHTALYWYRQSLGQGLEFLIYFQGNSAPDKSGLPSDRFSAERTGGSVSTLTIQRTQQEDSAVYLCATHPGAPYEQYFGPGTRLTVT.

V gene TRBV7-2 combines with J gene TRBJ2-1, with D hard to call. CDR3 size: 16 residues. Trimming stripped 2 bases from V and 0 bases from J, with 11 bases between. Germline V gene lookup returns CDR1 SGHTA and CDR2 FQGNSA. The CDR3 loop is CASSLKGKSSYNEQFF. CDR3 nucleotide sequence: TGTGCCAGCAGCTTAAAGGGCAAGAGCTCCTACAATGAGCAGTTCTTC.

At least ten counts were recorded for this clonotype. Compared with germline, one end of the junction differs, possibly owing to a read error. V usage is TRBV7-9 and J usage is TRBJ2-7; 9 nucleotides align to TRBD2. The CDR3 runs 13 residues. Germline V CDR1 and CDR2: SEHNR, FQNEAQ (reference sequence). The CDR3 spells CASSLAGDYEQYF. DNA for the CDR3: TGTGCCAGCAGTTTAGCGGGAGACTACGAGCAGTACTTC.

This clonotype turned up a few times. The J gene is TRBJ2-5, the V gene TRBV27, with 10 bases fitting TRBD1. V was clipped by 5 bases and J by 5 bases; unmatched bases: 2. The CDR3 has 13 amino acids. Per the germline V gene, CDR1 is MNHEY and CDR2 is SMNVEV (reference sequence). DNA for the CDR3: TGTGCCAGCAGTGGACAGGGGGGGGAGACCCAGTACTTC. It codes for CASSGQGGETQYF.

The chain combines TRBV27 with TRBJ1-2; TRBD1 agrees at 12 bases. CDR3 length: 14 amino acids. Germline trimming cut 8 bases from V and 3 bases from J; bases unmatched to any gene: 4. CDR1 is MNHEY and CDR2 is SMNVEV in the germline V gene (reference sequence). Here the CDR3 DNA reads TGTGCCAGCGGCCGGGACAGGGGGCACTATGGCTACACCTTC. Protein: CASGRDRGHYGYTF.

Turning to this clonotype: A read error is possible here, since a much larger clone lies one base away. This sequence joins TRBV7-2 and TRBJ2-5; 11 bases agree with TRBD2. Matching the DNA end better, TRBJ2-7 makes the J call doubtful. CDR3 length equals 16 residues. In germline, CDR1 is SGHTA, CDR2 FQGNSA. DNA of the CDR3: TGTGCCAACAGTTCGTCGTTAGCGGGGGGGGCCTACGAGCAGTACTTC. Its translation is CANSSSLAGGAYEQYF.

The V gene is TRBV7-9, the J gene TRBJ2-5, with TRBD1 identical over 8 bases. CDR3 length equals 15 residues. Germline V gene sequence: CDR1 SEHNR, CDR2 FQNEAQ (reference sequence). V lost 5 bases, J lost 11 bases, and 16 bases stayed unmatched. The CDR3 sequence is CASSPGQGVGYEQYF. CDR3 bases: TGTGCCAGCAGCCCCGGACAGGGAGTAGGCTATGAGCAGTACTTC.

J is TRBJ2-1 and V is TRBV5-1, with 14 bases identical to TRBD2. Germline CDR1 reads SGHRS; CDR2 reads YFSETQ. The V segment lost 4 bases and the J segment 10 bases; nucleotides outside the gene matches: 13. CDR3 length equals 17 residues. This chain's CDR3 is CASSSSGTSGSSYEQFF. Here the CDR3 DNA reads TGCGCCAGCAGCAGCTCCGGGACTAGCGGGAGCTCCTACGAGCAGTTCTTC.

The chain joins TRBV7-9 to TRBJ2-4; D possibly corresponds to TRBD1 (6 bases). The germline CDR1 and CDR2 sequences are SEHNR and FQNEAQ (reference sequence). Trimming pared 7 bases from V and 13 bases from J, leaving 29 bases between. The length of the CDR3 is 16 residues. Written as DNA, the CDR3 is TGTGCCAGCATCCCGGAAGTCTGGGGGCTCTCCTACGGGCAGTACTTC. Encoded protein: CASIPEVWGLSYGQYF.

This sequence joins TRBV5-1 and TRBJ2-5, with D uncertain. Trimming removed 0 bases from V and 4 bases from J, with 10 bases in between. This CDR3 spans 14 amino acids. From germline, CDR1 is SGHRS and CDR2 YFSETQ. The CDR3 is CASSLAPPGETQYF. DNA of the CDR3: TGCGCCAGCAGCTTGGCTCCCCCGGGAGAGACCCAGTACTTC. Full variable domain (remainder filled in from reference TRBV5-1 and TRBJ2-5): KAGVTQTPRYLIKTRGQQVTLSCSPISGHRSVSWYQQTPGQGLQFLFEYFSETQRNKGNFPGRFSGRQFSNSRSEMNVSTLELGDSALYLCASSLAPPGETQYFGPGTRLLVL.

About this clonotype itself: Germline and junction disagree at one end, which may indicate a read error. V usage is TRBV20-1 and J usage is TRBJ1-2, with D possibly being TRBD1 (5 bases). The length of the CDR3 is 14 residues. Germline V gene lookup returns CDR1 DFQATT and CDR2 SNEGSKA (reference sequence). The CDR3 DNA is TGCGGTGCTAGGGGCGTGGGGCGCGACTATGGCTACACCTTC. The encoded protein is CGARGVGRDYGYTF.

This clonotype was seen only a few times. This rearrangement joins TRBV5-6 to TRBJ2-1, with 8 bases that match TRBD2. This CDR3 is 15 amino acids long. Per the germline V gene, CDR1 is SGHDT and CDR2 is YYEEEE. V lost 0 bases, J lost 4 bases, and 3 bases stayed unmatched. CDR3 residues: CASSLAPSGYNEQFF. CDR3 DNA sequence: TGTGCCAGCAGCTTGGCCCCTAGCGGGTACAATGAGCAGTTCTTC.

The chain combines TRBV7-2 with TRBJ2-1; perhaps TRBD2 as D (6 bases). Per germline, CDR1 SGHTA and CDR2 FQGNSA. There are 15 residues in the CDR3. Trimming pared 4 bases from V and 0 bases from J, leaving 10 bases between. This chain's CDR3 is CASSSAGPSYNEQFF. As DNA, the CDR3 is TGTGCCAGCAGCTCTGCGGGGCCCTCCTACAATGAGCAGTTCTTC. Drawing the rest from reference TRBV7-2 and TRBJ2-1, the complete variable domain is GAGVSQSPSNKVTEKGKDVELRCDPISGHTALYWYRQSLGQGLEFLIYFQGNSAPDKSGLPSDRFSAERTGGSVSTLTIQRTQQEDSAVYLCASSSAGPSYNEQFFGPGTRLTVL.

The chain recombines TRBV6-5 with TRBJ2-3; D gene unclear. The ends were cut back, 5 bases at V and 0 bases at J, with 12 bases in the middle. The CDR3 has 15 residues. Germline loops: CDR1 MNHEY, CDR2 SVGAGI. The CDR3 protein is CASSLLFSSTDTQYF. The DNA for the CDR3 is TGTGCCAGCAGTCTACTATTTTCTAGCACAGATACGCAGTATTTT.

The chain employs TRBV20-1 and TRBJ2-7; 7 bases map to TRBD2. The CDR3 length is 12 residues. Germline CDR1 DFQATT, CDR2 SNEGSKA (reference sequence). CDR3: CRMESGVGEQYF. CDR3 coding DNA: TGCAGAATGGAGAGCGGGGTGGGGGAGCAGTACTTC.

The chain links TRBV12-3 or TRBV12-4 to TRBJ1-2, with 7 bases identical to TRBD1. This CDR3 has 16 residues. With 4 bases clipped from V and 1 base from J, the junction kept 9 bases outside the gene matches. The CDR3 is CASSSRQGLHNYGYTF. In DNA form, the CDR3 reads TGTGCCAGCAGTTCCCGACAGGGACTTCATAACTATGGCTACACCTTC.

The chain has TRBV6-4 and TRBJ2-3, with 8 bases identical to TRBD2. V trimming: 4 bases; J trimming: 2 bases; junction bases outside the gene matches: 8. This CDR3 is built from 16 residues. The germline gives CDR1 MRHNA, CDR2 SNTAGT. The CDR3 DNA reads as TGTGCCAGCAGTGGCACTAGCGGTGGGGTCACAGATACGCAGTATTTT. This translates into CASSGTSGGVTDTQYF.